This TCR beta chain was sequenced in a study of memory CD4+ T cells and cytomegalovirus serostatus. Single viable CD3+CD4+CD8-CD45RO+ cells were sorted as the memory CD4+ T cells. The germline V gene encodes CDR1 SGHTA and CDR2 FQGTGA. The CDR3 is 16 amino acids. Trimming took 5 bases from V and 6 from J; bases not matched to a gene: 11. Measured with immunoSEQ multiplex PCR; TCRdb has only the in-frame clones, and not every one. The table records tens of thousands of clones, roughly 82% of them present only once. This chain connects TRBV7-3 to TRBJ2-3, with TRBD2 matching over 10 bases. This clonotype originated in an adult in good health and CMV-seronegative. The sample consisted of memory CD4+ T cells from blood. The CDR3 loop reads CASSPRLAGAGDTQYF. As DNA, the CDR3 is TGTGCCAGCAGCCCTCGGCTAGCGGGGGCCGGGGATACGCAGTATTTT.